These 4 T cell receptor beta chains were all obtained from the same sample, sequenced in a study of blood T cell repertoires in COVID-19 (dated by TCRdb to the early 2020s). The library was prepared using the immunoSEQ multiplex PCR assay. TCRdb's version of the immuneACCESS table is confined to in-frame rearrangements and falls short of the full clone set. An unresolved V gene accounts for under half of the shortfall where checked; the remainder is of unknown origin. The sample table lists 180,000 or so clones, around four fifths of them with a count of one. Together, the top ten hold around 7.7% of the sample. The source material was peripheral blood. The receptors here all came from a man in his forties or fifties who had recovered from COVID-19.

The CDR3: CASSYAGAPSYEQYF. CDR3 in DNA: TGTGCCAGCAGTTACGCGGGAGCCCCCTCCTACGAGCAGTACTTC. The J gene is TRBJ2-7, the V gene TRBV6-6; 7 nucleotides align to TRBD2. CDR3 size: 15 residues. The germline V gene encodes CDR1 MNHNY and CDR2 SVGAGI (reference sequence). With 2 bases clipped from V and 0 bases from J, the junction kept 4 bases outside the gene matches.

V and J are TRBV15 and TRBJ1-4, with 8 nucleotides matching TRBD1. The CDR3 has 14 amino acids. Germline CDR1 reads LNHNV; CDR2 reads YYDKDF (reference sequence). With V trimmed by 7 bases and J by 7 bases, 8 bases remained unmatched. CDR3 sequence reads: CATKITGGAEKLFF. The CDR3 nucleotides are TGTGCCACCAAAATCACAGGGGGAGCTGAAAAACTGTTTTTT.

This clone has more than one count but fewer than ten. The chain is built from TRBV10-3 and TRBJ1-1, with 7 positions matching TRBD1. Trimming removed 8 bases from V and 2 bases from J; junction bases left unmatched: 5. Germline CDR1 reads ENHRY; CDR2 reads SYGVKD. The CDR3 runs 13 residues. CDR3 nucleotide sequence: TGTGCCATCGGGGGACAGACAAACACTGAAGCTTTCTTT. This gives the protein CAIGGQTNTEAFF.

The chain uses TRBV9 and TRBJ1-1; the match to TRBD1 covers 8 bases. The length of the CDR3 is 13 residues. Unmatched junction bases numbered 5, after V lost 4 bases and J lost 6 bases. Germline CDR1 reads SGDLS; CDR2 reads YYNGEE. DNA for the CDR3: TGTGCCAGCAGCCGATCACAGGGGGCTGAAGCTTTCTTT. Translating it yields CASSRSQGAEAFF.